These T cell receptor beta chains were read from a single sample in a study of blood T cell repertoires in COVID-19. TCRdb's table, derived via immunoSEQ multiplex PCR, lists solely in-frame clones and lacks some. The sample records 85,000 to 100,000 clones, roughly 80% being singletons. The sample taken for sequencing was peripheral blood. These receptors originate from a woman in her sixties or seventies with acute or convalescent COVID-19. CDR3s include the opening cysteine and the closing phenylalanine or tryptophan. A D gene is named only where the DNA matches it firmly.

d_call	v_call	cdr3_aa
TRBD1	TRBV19	CASSTAGGRGTEAFF
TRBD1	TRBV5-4	CASSRTGDRAFF
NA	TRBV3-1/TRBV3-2	CASSQADEQFF
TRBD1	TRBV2	CASSLGQGDEKLFF
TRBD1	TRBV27	CASSSGTGIQPQHF
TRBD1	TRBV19	CASGDSLDSYEQYF
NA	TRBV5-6	CASSLFEGRSNQPQHF
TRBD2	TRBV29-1	CSVVSSGLYNEQFF
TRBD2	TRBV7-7	CASSPTGGGTGELFF
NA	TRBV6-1	CASSETGDQPQHF
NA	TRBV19	CASRTNRIDNEQFF